In its sample, the clone carrying this T cell receptor beta chain was seen a few times. The sample originates from a study of shared clonotypes between healthy human individuals. V trimming: 7 bases; J trimming: 1 base; junction bases outside the gene matches: 3. The CDR3 sequence is 12 residues long. Germline CDR1 reads SQVTM; CDR2 reads ANQGSEA. This table comes from immunoSEQ multiplex PCR, and its TCRdb copy is limited to in-frame clones, with some not included. Here the sample spans roughly 2 million clones, 90% to 95% being singletons. The clonotype originates from a man between 18 and 35 years old in good health. The chain has TRBV29-1 and TRBJ2-5; 7 bases are a match to TRBD1. Source material: naive CD4+ T cells sorted from blood. As to subset: CD45RA+ positively selected. The CDR3 DNA is TGCAGCGGGGGGACAGCCCAAGAGACCCAGTACTTC. Its translation: CSGGTAQETQYF.